This T cell receptor (beta chain) came from a study of CD8+ T cells in alopecia areata. This CDR3 is built from 16 residues. CDR1 is SGHTA and CDR2 is FQGNSA in the germline V gene. Germline trimming cut 5 bases from V and 4 bases from J; bases unmatched to any gene: 7. General study results and limits: Scalp clonality, along with expanded CD8+ clones among the top 100, was significantly decreased by tofacitinib.

With respect to this clone: Its antigen is not identified.

RNA extraction was followed by reverse transcription into cDNA, which acted as the sequencing template. Here immunoSEQ multiplex PCR was the method, and the copy in TCRdb shows in-frame clones only, minus some. The sample includes 150,000 to 200,000 clones, 40% to 55% of them seen just once. Documented treatment: oral pan-JAK inhibitor, 5-10 mg twice daily. V is TRBV7-2 and J is TRBJ2-1, with 11 bases fitting TRBD2. This TCR came from a human donor with alopecia areata. The specimen comprised CD8+ T cells sorted from blood, sampled around week 54, from a patient treated with tofacitinib. In DNA, the CDR3 is TGTGCCAGCAGCGCATTAGCGGGGGGGCCGTACAATGAGCAGTTCTTC. It encodes CASSALAGGPYNEQFF.